The 25 T cell receptor beta chains below were found in one sample sequenced in a study of blood T cell repertoires in COVID-19. Produced via immunoSEQ multiplex PCR; TCRdb's table is partial and in-frame only. Among about 350,000 clones listed, approximately 86% were seen once. The sequenced material came from peripheral blood. These receptors all come from a woman in her fifties or sixties with COVID-19, enrolled during active disease.

The rearrangement uses TRBV18 and TRBJ1-2, with a possible D match to TRBD1 (5 bases). V lost 3 bases to trimming and J lost 5 bases, with 16 bases between them. There are 15 residues in the CDR3. Germline CDR1 reads KGHSH; CDR2 reads LQKENI. Here the CDR3 reads CASSPSTVSLYGYTF. CDR3 nucleotide sequence: TGTGCCAGCTCACCTTCGACAGTTAGCCTTTATGGCTACACCTTC.

This chain joins TRBV9 and TRBJ1-6, with D possibly being TRBD1 (6 bases). Germline V gene sequence: CDR1 SGDLS, CDR2 YYNGEE. The CDR3 consists of 12 residues. V shed 6 bases and J shed 8 bases, with 9 bases lying between them. The CDR3 coding sequence is TGTGCCAGCACCAGGGGTGATTCACCCCTCCACTTT. Encoded protein: CASTRGDSPLHF.

This clone appeared once. The chain couples TRBV5-1 to TRBJ2-3; D not certain. CDR3 length: 15 amino acids. The ends were cut back, 4 bases at V and 5 bases at J, with 17 bases in the middle. The germline V gene encodes CDR1 SGHRS and CDR2 YFSETQ. The CDR3 spells CASSPRPSRRDTQYF. The DNA for the CDR3 is TGCGCCAGCAGCCCGCGGCCCTCGAGGAGAGATACGCAGTATTTT.

This clone was observed once. V is TRBV3-1 (or the pseudogene TRBV3-2) and J is TRBJ1-4, with D possibly matching TRBD1 (6 bases). The CDR3 loop spans 16 amino acids. The V and J ends lost 1 base and 1 base respectively, with 10 bases between them. Per the germline V gene, CDR1 is LGHDT and CDR2 is YNNKEL (reference sequence). CDR3 in amino acids: CASSQVAGVTNEKLFF. In nucleotides, the CDR3 is TGTGCCAGCAGCCAAGTGGCAGGGGTAACTAATGAAAAACTGTTTTTT.

This clone was detected once. The gene calls are TRBV5-4 and TRBJ2-6; 7 positions agree with TRBD1. V trimming: 7 bases; J trimming: 2 bases; junction bases outside the gene matches: 6. CDR1 SGHNT and CDR2 YYREEE come from the germline V gene (reference sequence). The CDR3 extends over 15 amino acids. This CDR3 reads CASRQGLAGANVLTF. CDR3 DNA: TGTGCCAGCCGACAGGGTCTCGCTGGGGCCAACGTCCTGACTTTC.

This chain joins TRBV9 and TRBJ2-1; maybe TRBD2 (7 bases). CDR1 SGDLS and CDR2 YYNGEE come from the germline V gene. The CDR3 totals 15 residues. V lost 2 bases and J 4 bases, leaving 13 bases between the germline ends. CDR3 nucleotides: TGTGCCAGCAGCGTGTCCGGGGGGCCGTACAATGAGCAGTTCTTC. Encoded protein: CASSVSGGPYNEQFF. The full variable domain, in which reference TRBV9 and TRBJ2-1 provide the parts outside the CDR3, is DSGVTQTPKHLITATGQRVTLRCSPRSGDLSVYWYQQSLDQGLQFLIQYYNGEERAKGNILERFSAQQFPDLHSELNLSSLELGDSALYFCASSVSGGPYNEQFFGPGTRLTVL.

V is TRBV2 and J is TRBJ1-1; possibly TRBD1 for D (5 bases). The germline CDR1 and CDR2 sequences are SNHLY and FYNNEI. V lost 4 bases and J lost 2, with 17 bases in between. The CDR3 extends over 16 amino acids. Here the CDR3 reads CASSGGILRGNTEAFF. The CDR3 region has the DNA TGTGCCAGCAGTGGAGGTATATTAAGGGGAAACACTGAAGCTTTCTTT.

Of note for this clone: Other DNA sequences in the sample encode the same CDR3. The chain uses TRBV7-3 and TRBJ2-7, with D perhaps TRBD2 (5 bases). This CDR3 has 14 residues. V shed 0 bases and J shed 4 bases, with 10 bases lying between them. CDR1 is SGHTA, CDR2 FQGTGA, per germline. The DNA for the CDR3 is TGTGCCAGCAGCTTAACAGGCGGCGGGTACGAGCAGTACTTC. The encoded protein is CASSLTGGGYEQYF.

This rearrangement joins TRBV5-1 to TRBJ2-7, with D perhaps TRBD1 (6 bases). Looked up from germline, CDR1 is SGHRS and CDR2 is YFSETQ. The V end lost 0 bases, the J end lost 6 bases, and 13 bases lay between the germline ends. The CDR3 extends over 14 amino acids. The CDR3 here is CASSLANRDGEQYF. The CDR3 DNA sequence: TGCGCCAGCAGCTTGGCCAACAGGGACGGCGAGCAGTACTTC.

J is TRBJ2-1 and V is TRBV9, with a tentative D call TRBD1 (5 bases). The V gene's germline CDR1 is SGDLS and CDR2 YYNGEE. The CDR3 is made up of 14 amino acids. Trimming left V 2 bases short and J 4 bases short, with 10 bases between. In DNA, the CDR3 is TGTGCCAGCAGCGTGCAGGGCGAGTACAATGAGCAGTTCTTC. Translation gives CASSVQGEYNEQFF. Full variable domain (rest looked up from reference TRBV9 and TRBJ2-1): DSGVTQTPKHLITATGQRVTLRCSPRSGDLSVYWYQQSLDQGLQFLIQYYNGEERAKGNILERFSAQQFPDLHSELNLSSLELGDSALYFCASSVQGEYNEQFFGPGTRLTVL.

The chain couples TRBV19 to TRBJ2-1, with D perhaps matching TRBD2 (6 bases). Looked up from germline, CDR1 is LNHDA and CDR2 is SQIVND (reference sequence). Between the trimmed V and J ends, which lost 6 bases and 7 bases, there was a span of 19 bases. The CDR3 spans 15 residues. Here the CDR3 reads CASSTLGGLVNEQFF. The CDR3 nucleotides are TGTGCCAGTAGCACCCTGGGGGGACTTGTAAATGAGCAGTTCTTC.

This chain joins TRBV6-5 and TRBJ2-2, with D unclear. This CDR3 contains 15 residues. The germline V gene encodes CDR1 MNHEY and CDR2 SVGAGI. Trimming removed 2 bases at V and 0 bases at J, with 7 bases between. The CDR3 DNA sequence: TGTGCCAGCAGTTACAAACACACGAACACCGGGGAGCTGTTTTTT. Translating gives CASSYKHTNTGELFF.

The chain recombines TRBV6-5 with TRBJ1-1, with D unclear. The CDR3 is 14 residues long. Germline-derived CDR1 and CDR2 are MNHEY and SVGAGI. V dropped 7 bases and J dropped 1 base, with 13 bases sitting between them. This CDR3 is CASTRLYRNTEAFF. CDR3 sequence (DNA): TGTGCCAGCACCCGTCTTTATCGGAACACTGAAGCTTTCTTT.

This chain joins TRBV6-6 and TRBJ2-7; TRBD1 might be the D (5 bases). CDR1 and CDR2 (germline): MNHNY, SVGAGI (reference sequence). The ends were cut back, 2 bases at V and 4 bases at J, with 18 bases in the middle. The CDR3 contains 16 residues. DNA for the CDR3: TGTGCCAGCAGTTACCCACCACAGGTTGCTCGGTACGAGCAGTACTTC. Amino acid sequence: CASSYPPQVARYEQYF.

This clone is medium-sized in the sample. The chain links TRBV2 to TRBJ1-1; 7 bases fit TRBD1. The CDR3 covers 15 residues. CDR1 and CDR2 (germline): SNHLY, FYNNEI. V lost 5 bases to trimming and J lost 5 bases; unmatched junction nucleotides: 11. The CDR3 here is CASSSLGTAQTEAFF. The CDR3 DNA follows: TGTGCCAGCAGTTCGCTCGGGACAGCTCAAACTGAAGCTTTCTTT.

This clone has ten or more counts. The chain has TRBV9 and TRBJ1-3, with unresolved D. Trimming left V 0 bases short and J 4 bases short, with 8 bases between. The CDR3 runs to 14 residues. Germline CDR1 and CDR2: SGDLS and YYNGEE. The CDR3 DNA sequence: TGTGCCAGCAGCGTAGAAGGCGGGGGAAACACCATATATTTT. It codes for CASSVEGGGNTIYF.

The chain employs TRBV19 and TRBJ1-5; 11 nucleotides match TRBD1. With 8 bases clipped from V and 0 bases from J, the junction kept 6 bases outside the gene matches. The CDR3 length is 16 residues. Germline CDR1 and CDR2: LNHDA and SQIVND (reference sequence). CDR3 in amino acids: CASGDRGGFSNQPQHF. As DNA, the CDR3 is TGTGCCAGTGGGGACAGGGGGGGATTTAGCAATCAGCCCCAGCATTTT.

This clone was recorded once. V is TRBV5-1 and J is TRBJ2-2, with 14 bases identical to TRBD2. This CDR3 is 19 amino acids long. Germline-derived CDR1 and CDR2 are SGHRS and YFSETQ. The trim removed 0 bases at V and 6 bases at J, leaving 10 bases unmatched. The CDR3 protein is CASSLVPGLAGGNPGELFF. The CDR3 DNA reads as TGCGCCAGCAGCTTGGTCCCCGGACTAGCGGGGGGAAATCCCGGGGAGCTGTTTTTT.

This clone was observed a handful of times. The chain's CDR3 is CASSSGQGAPGELFF. CDR3 sequence (DNA): TGTGCCAGCAGTTCGGGACAGGGGGCCCCCGGGGAGCTGTTTTTT. This sequence joins TRBV11-2 and TRBJ2-2; TRBD1 aligns across 12 bases. From germline, CDR1 is SGHAT and CDR2 FQNNGV. This CDR3 has 15 amino acids. V lost 6 bases, J lost 6 bases, and 5 bases stayed unmatched.

The CDR3 sequence is CAINTGQFETEAFF. CDR3 DNA sequence: TGTGCCATCAACACAGGACAGTTTGAGACTGAAGCTTTCTTT. The rearrangement joins TRBV10-3 to TRBJ1-1, with D maybe TRBD1 (6 bases). This CDR3 region has 14 residues. V was shortened by 7 bases and J by 5 bases, with 17 bases between the two germline ends. CDR1 and CDR2 (germline): ENHRY, SYGVKD.

V usage is TRBV7-7 and J usage is TRBJ2-2; 11 bases match TRBD2. J gave up 5 bases and V 3 bases, and 8 bases lay outside the gene matches. The CDR3 loop spans 17 amino acids. Germline V gives CDR1 SSHAT, CDR2 FNYEAQ (reference sequence). The CDR3 is CASSFSGGADVTGELFF. The CDR3 DNA reads TGTGCCAGCAGCTTTAGCGGGGGGGCCGACGTTACCGGGGAGCTGTTTTTT.

V usage is TRBV4-3 and J usage is TRBJ2-3, with TRBD2 matching over 8 bases. Germline V lookup: CDR1 LGHNA, CDR2 YSLEER. J was trimmed by 3 bases and V by 2 bases; bases with no gene match: 4. This CDR3 is built from 15 residues. CDR3 in DNA: TGCGCCAGCAGCCAACAAGCGGGGGTGACAGATACGCAGTATTTT. Its protein product is CASSQQAGVTDTQYF.

CDR3 in amino acids: CASSPLTGGSNTQYF. As DNA, the CDR3 is TGTGCCAGTAGTCCCCTGACAGGGGGCTCAAATACGCAGTATTTT. The rearrangement uses TRBV19 and TRBJ2-3; 10 positions match TRBD1. This CDR3 contains 15 residues. Trimming at V came to 5 bases and at J to 7 bases, leaving 9 bases not matched to a gene. The germline V gene has CDR1 LNHDA and CDR2 SQIVND (reference sequence). Variable domain in full (rest from reference TRBV19 and TRBJ2-3): DGGITQSPKYLFRKEGQNVTLSCEQNLNHDAMYWYRQDPGQGLRLIYYSQIVNDFQKGDIAEGYSVSREKKESFPLTVTSAQKNPTAFYLCASSPLTGGSNTQYFGPGTRLTVL.

V gene TRBV28 combines with J gene TRBJ1-2; 12 bases align to TRBD1. Germline V CDR1 and CDR2: MDHEN, SYDVKM. Germline trimming cut 4 bases from V and 4 bases from J; bases unmatched to any gene: 10. There are 17 residues in the CDR3. CDR3 region: CASSSSGTGGAGYGYTF. CDR3 in DNA: TGTGCCAGCAGTTCTTCCGGGACAGGGGGCGCGGGCTATGGCTACACCTTC.

The V gene is TRBV5-8, the J gene TRBJ2-1; 7 nucleotides match TRBD2. This CDR3 region has 16 residues. The germline CDR1 and CDR2 sequences are SGHTS and YDEGEE. Germline trimming cut 2 bases from V and 1 base from J; bases unmatched to any gene: 6. CDR3 protein: CASSFGGLGSYNEQFF. The CDR3 DNA is TGTGCCAGCAGCTTCGGGGGGTTAGGGTCCTACAATGAGCAGTTCTTC. The full variable domain, completed using reference TRBV5-8 and TRBJ2-1, is EAGVTQSPTHLIKTRGQQATLRCSPISGHTSVYWYQQALGLGLQFLLWYDEGEERNRGNFPPRFSGRQFPNYSSELNVNALELEDSALYLCASSFGGLGSYNEQFFGPGTRLTVL.